This TCR beta chain comes out of a study of cytomegalovirus exposure and HLA in healthy donors. As for the study in general: The study placed less than 90% of its roughly 400 genotyped donors in the Caucasian-associated ancestry cluster.

The CDR3 contains 14 residues. V was clipped by 1 base and J by 3 bases; unmatched bases: 3. The germline gives CDR1 LNHDA, CDR2 SQIVND (reference sequence). Use of 60 Vbeta and 13 Jbeta primers characterized the PCR. TCRdb keeps only in-frame clones here, not all; method: immunoSEQ multiplex PCR. Of approximately 100,000 clones listed, about 76% are singletons. Comment on this clone: What it binds is not known. The same CDR3 is also encoded by other DNA sequences in this sample.

Findings and caveats of the study: Based on reports, TCR beta sequences accurately predicted HLA-A and HLA-B alleles for most subjects. Indistinguishability led to the exclusion of some V segments, TRBV6-2 and TRBV6-3 included.

The sequence was collected from a man aged 35 to 55 in good health and CMV-seronegative. V gene TRBV19 combines with J gene TRBJ2-7; 7 bases line up with TRBD1. Input material: PBMCs. The CDR3 region has the DNA TGTGCCAGTAGTATAGGACAGGGATACTACGAGCAGTACTTC. Its protein product is CASSIGQGYYEQYF.